The sequence of this T cell receptor beta chain was determined in a study of vaccination and CD4 T cells after COVID-19. In the study overall: Recovered patients in the cohort numbered six men and four women, two of them Hispanic. Post-COVID draws followed diagnosis by a median around 100 days (range 35 to 161).

Treatment indicated: roughly 11-day PBMC culture with coronavirus spike peptide pools or control peptides (ViraFEST assay). Harvesting of the unexposed donor's CD4+ T cells predated the COVID-19 pandemic (2011-2018). The Oncomine TCR Beta short-read assay was what sequenced the DNA obtained from cultured CD4+ T cells. TCRdb reprocessed the PCR reads with MiXCR, giving one entry per CDR3 protein. This sample has 4,500 to 7,000 distinct CDR3 sequences, with about 40% found just once. General study points: Early post-infection timepoints were not included, and relatively few convalescent patients were studied. Although the median of SARS-CoV-2-reactive clonotypes rose from approximately 21 to 38, the change was not significant.

In the case of this clonotype: The target antigen is unknown.

The CDR3 has 15 amino acids. V was pared by 3 bases and J by 2 bases, with 13 bases between. Germline lookup yields CDR1 KGHSH and CDR2 LQKENI. The V gene is TRBV18, the J gene TRBJ1-2; TRBD1 is a possible D gene (5 bases). Sequencing was done on a sample of CD4+ T cells from blood, cultured in vitro. This receptor was obtained from a human donor in good health. CDR3 loop: CASSPTTTENYGYTF. The CDR3 region has the DNA TGTGCCAGCTCACCTACTACGACAGAGAACTATGGCTACACCTTC.